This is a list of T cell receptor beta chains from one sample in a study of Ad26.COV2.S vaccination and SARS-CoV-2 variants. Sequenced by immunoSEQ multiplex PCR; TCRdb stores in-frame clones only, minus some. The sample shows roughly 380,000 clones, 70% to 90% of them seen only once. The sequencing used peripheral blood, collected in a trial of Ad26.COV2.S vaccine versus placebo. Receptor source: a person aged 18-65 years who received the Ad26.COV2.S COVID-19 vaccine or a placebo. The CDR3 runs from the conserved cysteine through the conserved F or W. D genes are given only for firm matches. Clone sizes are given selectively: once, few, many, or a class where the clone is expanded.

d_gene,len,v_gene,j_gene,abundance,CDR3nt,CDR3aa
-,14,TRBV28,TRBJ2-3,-,TGTGCCAGCAGTTTATGGGATGGAACAAATACGCAGTATTTT,CASSLWDGTNTQYF
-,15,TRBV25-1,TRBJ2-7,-,TGTGCCAGCAGTGACCCACGGGGGACCTCCTACGAGCAGTACTTC,CASSDPRGTSYEQYF
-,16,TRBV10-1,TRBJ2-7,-,TGCGCCAGCAGTGACCTCTCGGTGTCTGCTGCTGACGAGCAGTACTTC,CASSDLSVSAADEQYF
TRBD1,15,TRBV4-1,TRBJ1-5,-,TGCGCCAGCAGCCAAGAGGACAGGCGAGATCAGCCCCAGCATTTT,CASSQEDRRDQPQHF
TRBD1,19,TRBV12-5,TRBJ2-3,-,TGTGCTAGTGGTTTGCACGTCTCCCAGGGGGAATTTGGCACAGATACGCAGTATTTT,CASGLHVSQGEFGTDTQYF
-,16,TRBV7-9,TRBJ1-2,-,TGTGCCAGCAGCTTAGAGATCTTCCATAATCCATATGGCTACACCTTC,CASSLEIFHNPYGYTF
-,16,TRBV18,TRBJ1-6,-,TGTGCCAGCTCACCATTCGGCACCAGAGATAATTCACCCCTCCACTTT,CASSPFGTRDNSPLHF
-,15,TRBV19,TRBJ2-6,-,TGTGCCAGTACCCAGTCGGGGGCTGGGGCCAACGTCCTGACTTTC,CASTQSGAGANVLTF
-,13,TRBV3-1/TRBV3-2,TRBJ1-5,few,TGTGCCAGCAGCTGGGGTCGGGATCAGCCCCAGCATTTT,CASSWGRDQPQHF
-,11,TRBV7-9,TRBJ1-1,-,TGTGCCAGCAGCCGGAGCACTGAAGCTTTCTTT,CASSRSTEAFF
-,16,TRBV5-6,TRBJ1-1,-,TGTGCCAGCAGCTTGTGGGGGGACACATACAACACTGAAGCTTTCTTT,CASSLWGDTYNTEAFF
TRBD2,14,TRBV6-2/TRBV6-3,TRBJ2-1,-,TGTGCCAGCAGCATGACTAGCGGGGGAGGGATGCAGTTCTTC,CASSMTSGGGMQFF